Following are 17 T cell receptor beta chains from one sample sequenced in a study of T cell responses to AZD1222 COVID-19 vaccine. Produced via immunoSEQ multiplex PCR; TCRdb's table is partial and in-frame only. Among more than 150,000 clones listed, almost 90% were seen once. The sequenced sample was peripheral blood, obtained on day 0 of AZD1222 vaccination. Receptors were obtained from an adult in good health.

This chain links TRBV7-2 with TRBJ1-2; TRBD1 agrees at 7 bases. This CDR3 is built from 15 residues. The trim removed 1 base at V and 7 bases at J, leaving 9 bases unmatched. The germline gives CDR1 SGHTA, CDR2 FQGNSA. The CDR3, as DNA: TGTGCCAGCAGCTTAGAACAGGGGCCCTGGAGTGGCTACACCTTC. This gives the protein CASSLEQGPWSGYTF.

The rearrangement uses TRBV27 and TRBJ1-1; tentatively, D is TRBD1 (5 bases). The CDR3 has 15 residues. V lost 5 bases and J lost 5, with 18 bases in between. Germline lookup yields CDR1 MNHEY and CDR2 SMNVEV (reference sequence). The CDR3 protein is CASSTLSTRGTEAFF. The CDR3 DNA is TGTGCCAGCAGTACTCTGTCTACGAGGGGTACTGAAGCTTTCTTT.

The gene calls are TRBV9 and TRBJ1-2, with a weak D call TRBD1 (6 bases). With 2 bases removed from V and 2 bases from J, the gap between germline ends came to 13 bases. CDR1 and CDR2 (germline): SGDLS, YYNGEE. There are 15 residues in the CDR3. CDR3 in DNA: TGTGCCAGCAGCGTGCGACAGGCGTCAAACTATGGCTACACCTTC. Amino acids: CASSVRQASNYGYTF.

The chain has TRBV4-1 and TRBJ1-3; D is undetermined. V gave up 1 base and J gave up 0 bases, with 7 bases separating them. CDR1 is MGHRA, CDR2 YSYEKL, per germline. This CDR3 is 15 amino acids long. In DNA, the CDR3 is TGCGCCAGCAGCCAAGGCTGGAGCTCTGGAAACACCATATATTTT. Its protein is CASSQGWSSGNTIYF.

The chain joins TRBV27 to TRBJ2-3; D is uncertain. Germline V gives CDR1 MNHEY, CDR2 SMNVEV (reference sequence). Trimming cost V 2 bases and J 3 bases, with 6 bases left between them. The CDR3 is made up of 13 amino acids. The CDR3 region is CASSLAGTDTQYF. The DNA for the CDR3 is TGTGCCAGCAGTTTAGCAGGAACAGATACGCAGTATTTT.

This clone was counted a few times. V is TRBV3-1 (or the pseudogene TRBV3-2) and J is TRBJ2-4; possibly TRBD2 for D (5 bases). Trimming left V 1 base short and J 2 bases short, with 15 bases between. This CDR3 has 17 residues. Per germline, CDR1 LGHDT and CDR2 YNNKEL (reference sequence). The CDR3: CASSQGYGIKPKNIQYF. As DNA, the CDR3 is TGTGCCAGCAGCCAAGGGTACGGGATTAAGCCCAAAAACATTCAGTACTTC.

The genes are TRBV5-1 and TRBJ2-7; D may correspond to TRBD1 or TRBD2 (5 bases each). CDR3 length: 15 amino acids. Trimming took off 7 bases at V and 4 bases at J, with 21 bases between the two ends. The V gene's germline CDR1 is SGHRS and CDR2 YFSETQ. The CDR3 region has the DNA TGCGCCAGCTGCACCGGGGCGGTAAACCTTTACGAGCAGTACTTC. Encoded protein: CASCTGAVNLYEQYF.

In DNA, the CDR3 is TGTGCCTGGGGGGGGGTTGATAATTCACCCCTCCACTTT. As protein: CAWGGVDNSPLHF. The chain links TRBV30 to TRBJ1-6; TRBD1 might be the D (5 bases). Germline V gene sequence: CDR1 GTSNPN, CDR2 SVGIG (reference sequence). The CDR3 contains 13 residues. V lost 5 bases and J 5 bases, leaving 10 bases between the germline ends.

This rearrangement joins TRBV27 to TRBJ2-7; D gene unclear. With 3 bases removed from V and 2 bases from J, the gap between germline ends came to 8 bases. The CDR3 consists of 13 residues. Germline CDR1 reads MNHEY; CDR2 reads SMNVEV (reference sequence). The CDR3 spells CASSLQGAYEQYF. CDR3 in DNA: TGTGCCAGCAGTTTGCAAGGAGCCTACGAGCAGTACTTC.

The chain recombines TRBV6-5 with TRBJ1-2; D might be TRBD1 (6 bases). Trimming took off 0 bases at V and 0 bases at J, with 8 bases between the two ends. The CDR3 sequence is 15 residues long. Per germline, CDR1 MNHEY and CDR2 SVGAGI. The CDR3 spells CASSYSKGANYGYTF. CDR3 DNA: TGTGCCAGCAGTTACTCTAAGGGGGCTAACTATGGCTACACCTTC.

The V and J genes are TRBV7-3 and TRBJ1-6, with D tentatively TRBD1 (5 bases). V was trimmed by 2 bases and J by 0 bases, leaving 11 bases between them. This CDR3 contains 17 residues. In germline, CDR1 is SGHTA, CDR2 FQGTGA. As DNA, the CDR3 is TGTGCCAGCAGCTTAGGTACAGGAAGCTCCTATAATTCACCCCTCCACTTT. It codes for CASSLGTGSSYNSPLHF. The variable domain in full, with the rest retrieved from reference TRBV7-3 and TRBJ1-6, is GAGVSQTPSNKVTEKGKYVELRCDPISGHTALYWYRQSLGQGPEFLIYFQGTGAADDSGLPNDRFFAVRPEGSVSTLKIQRTERGDSAVYLCASSLGTGSSYNSPLHFGNGTRLTVT.

The chain links TRBV7-3 to TRBJ1-1; no clear D. This CDR3 has 13 residues. Germline CDR1 and CDR2: SGHTA and FQGTGA. The V end was cut by 1 base, the J end by 3 bases, with 6 bases between. CDR3 sequence: CASSLNRDTEAFF. CDR3 DNA: TGTGCCAGCAGCTTAAACCGGGACACTGAAGCTTTCTTT.

The rearrangement links TRBV15 to TRBJ2-4; 10 bases align to TRBD2. Trimming removed 8 bases from V and 0 bases from J; junction bases left unmatched: 13. CDR1 and CDR2 from the germline V gene are LNHNV and YYDKDF (reference sequence). There are 18 residues in the CDR3. CDR3 nucleotide sequence: TGTGCCACCCAGGATTGGACTAGCGGTTCCTTAGCCAAAAACATTCAGTACTTC. Protein sequence: CATQDWTSGSLAKNIQYF.

V is TRBV7-2 and J is TRBJ1-3; tentative D call: TRBD1 (6 bases). Germline V CDR1 and CDR2: SGHTA, FQGNSA. Trimming took off 6 bases at V and 4 bases at J, with 16 bases between the two ends. This CDR3 comprises 15 residues. The CDR3 reads CASSPWDKGGNTIYF. The DNA of the CDR3 is TGTGCCAGCAGTCCCTGGGACAAAGGAGGAAACACCATATATTTT. Filled out from reference TRBV7-2 and TRBJ1-3, the complete variable domain reads GAGVSQSPSNKVTEKGKDVELRCDPISGHTALYWYRQSLGQGLEFLIYFQGNSAPDKSGLPSDRFSAERTGGSVSTLTIQRTQQEDSAVYLCASSPWDKGGNTIYFGEGSWLTVV.

V and J are TRBV6-5 and TRBJ1-3, with D uncertain. The V end lost 0 bases, the J end lost 0 bases, and 9 bases lay between the germline ends. The CDR3 has 16 residues. Germline CDR1 is MNHEY and CDR2 is SVGAGI. CDR3 coding DNA: TGTGCCAGCAGTTACTCAATGAGGGACTCTGGAAACACCATATATTTT. Translation gives CASSYSMRDSGNTIYF.

This chain connects TRBV4-1 to TRBJ1-2, with D possibly being TRBD1 (5 bases). Between the trimmed V and J ends, which lost 0 bases and 8 bases, there was a span of 22 bases. Germline-derived CDR1 and CDR2 are MGHRA and YSYEKL. The CDR3 is made up of 17 amino acids. The CDR3 nucleotides are TGCGCCAGCAGCCAAGAAGTGGGGCAGGTCTTAATCAGAGGCTACACCTTC. Translated, it gives CASSQEVGQVLIRGYTF.

The genes are TRBV7-2 and TRBJ2-7; 12 bases are shared with TRBD2. The CDR3 has 15 amino acids. Germline V gene lookup returns CDR1 SGHTA and CDR2 FQGNSA. With V trimmed by 3 bases and J by 3 bases, 3 bases remained unmatched. The CDR3: CASSFGTSGLYEQYF. DNA of the CDR3: TGTGCCAGCAGCTTCGGGACTAGCGGGCTCTACGAGCAGTACTTC. Using reference TRBV7-2 and TRBJ2-7 for the parts outside the CDR3, the full variable domain is GAGVSQSPSNKVTEKGKDVELRCDPISGHTALYWYRQSLGQGLEFLIYFQGNSAPDKSGLPSDRFSAERTGGSVSTLTIQRTQQEDSAVYLCASSFGTSGLYEQYFGPGTRLTVT.